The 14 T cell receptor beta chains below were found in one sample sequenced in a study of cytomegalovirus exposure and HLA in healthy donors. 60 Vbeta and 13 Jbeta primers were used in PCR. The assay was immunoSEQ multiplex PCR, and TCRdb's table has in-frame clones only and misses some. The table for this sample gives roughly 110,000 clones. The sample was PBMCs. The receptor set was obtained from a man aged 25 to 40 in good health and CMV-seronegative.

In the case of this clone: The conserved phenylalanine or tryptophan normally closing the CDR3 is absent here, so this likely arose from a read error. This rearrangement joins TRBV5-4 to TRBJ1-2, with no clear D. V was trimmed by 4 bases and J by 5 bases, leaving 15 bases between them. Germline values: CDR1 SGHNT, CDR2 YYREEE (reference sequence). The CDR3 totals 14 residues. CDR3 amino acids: CASSPRVAGYGYTL. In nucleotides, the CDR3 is TGTGCCAGCAGCCCCCGGGTCGCGGGGTATGGCTACACCCTC.

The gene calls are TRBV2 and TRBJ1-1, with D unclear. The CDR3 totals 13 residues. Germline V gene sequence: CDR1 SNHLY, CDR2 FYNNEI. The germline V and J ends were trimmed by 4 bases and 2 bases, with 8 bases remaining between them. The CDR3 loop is CASSGEANTEAFF. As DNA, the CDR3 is TGTGCCAGCAGTGGAGAAGCAAACACTGAAGCTTTCTTT. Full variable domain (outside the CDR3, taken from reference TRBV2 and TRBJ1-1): EPEVTQTPSHQVTQMGQEVILRCVPISNHLYFYWYRQILGQKVEFLVSFYNNEISEKSEIFDDQFSVERPDGSNFTLKIRSTKLEDSAMYFCASSGEANTEAFFGQGTRLTVV.

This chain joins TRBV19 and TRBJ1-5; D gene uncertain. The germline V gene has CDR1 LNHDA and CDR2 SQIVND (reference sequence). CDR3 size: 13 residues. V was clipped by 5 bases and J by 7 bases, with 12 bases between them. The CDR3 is CASSGSGWQPQHF. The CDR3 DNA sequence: TGTGCCAGTAGTGGCAGCGGGTGGCAGCCCCAGCATTTT.

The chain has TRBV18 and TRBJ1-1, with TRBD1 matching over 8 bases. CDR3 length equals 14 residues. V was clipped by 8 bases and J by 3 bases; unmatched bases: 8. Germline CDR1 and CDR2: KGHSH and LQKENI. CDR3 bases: TGTGCCAGCCACCGAGACAGGGGAGACACTGAAGCTTTCTTT. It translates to CASHRDRGDTEAFF.

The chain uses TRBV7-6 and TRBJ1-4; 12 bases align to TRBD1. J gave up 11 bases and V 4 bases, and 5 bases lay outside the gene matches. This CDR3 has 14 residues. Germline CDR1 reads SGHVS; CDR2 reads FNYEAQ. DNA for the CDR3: TGTGCCAGCAGCTCCGGGACAGGGGGCGGGAAACTGTTTTTT. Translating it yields CASSSGTGGGKLFF. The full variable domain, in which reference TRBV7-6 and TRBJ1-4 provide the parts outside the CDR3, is GAGVSQSPRYKVTKRGQDVALRCDPISGHVSLYWYRQALGQGPEFLTYFNYEAQQDKSGLPNDRFSAERPEGSISTLTIQRTEQRDSAMYRCASSSGTGGGKLFFGSGTQLSVL.

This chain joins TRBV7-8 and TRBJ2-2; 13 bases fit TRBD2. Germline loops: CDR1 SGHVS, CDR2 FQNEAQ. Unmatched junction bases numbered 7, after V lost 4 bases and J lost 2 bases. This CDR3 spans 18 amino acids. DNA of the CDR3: TGTGCCAGCAGCTCAAGACTAGCGGGGGGCCTTAACACCGGGGAGCTGTTTTTT. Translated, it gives CASSSRLAGGLNTGELFF.

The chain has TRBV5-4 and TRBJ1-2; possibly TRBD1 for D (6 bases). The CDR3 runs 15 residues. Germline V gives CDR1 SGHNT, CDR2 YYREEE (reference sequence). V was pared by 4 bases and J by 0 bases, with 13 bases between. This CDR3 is CASSPWTATNYGYTF. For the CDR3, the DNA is TGTGCCAGCAGCCCCTGGACAGCCACTAACTATGGCTACACCTTC. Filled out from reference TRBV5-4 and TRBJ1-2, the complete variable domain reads ETGVTQSPTHLIKTRGQQVTLRCSSQSGHNTVSWYQQALGQGPQFIFQYYREEENGRGNFPPRFSGLQFPNYSSELNVNALELDDSALYLCASSPWTATNYGYTFGSGTRLTVV.

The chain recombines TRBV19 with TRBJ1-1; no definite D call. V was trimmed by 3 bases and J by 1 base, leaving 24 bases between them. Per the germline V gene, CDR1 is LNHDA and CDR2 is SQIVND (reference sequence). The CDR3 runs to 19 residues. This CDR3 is CASSIGVQVVGETNTEAFF. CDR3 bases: TGTGCCAGTAGTATTGGGGTTCAGGTGGTCGGGGAGACGAACACTGAAGCTTTCTTT.

This CDR3 is CASSLASGGANEQFF. The CDR3 DNA follows: TGTGCCAGCAGTTTAGCTAGCGGGGGGGCGAATGAGCAGTTCTTC. The chain links TRBV27 to TRBJ2-1, with 12 bases that match TRBD2. Germline CDR1 MNHEY, CDR2 SMNVEV (reference sequence). This CDR3 has 15 residues. Trimming took 2 bases from V and 7 from J; bases not matched to a gene: 3.

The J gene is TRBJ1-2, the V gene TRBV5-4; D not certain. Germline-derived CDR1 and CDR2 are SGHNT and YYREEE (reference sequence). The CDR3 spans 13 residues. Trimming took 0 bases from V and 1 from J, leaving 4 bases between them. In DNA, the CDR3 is TGTGCCAGCAGCTTGGACAGTAACTATGGCTACACCTTC. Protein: CASSLDSNYGYTF. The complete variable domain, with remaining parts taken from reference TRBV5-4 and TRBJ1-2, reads ETGVTQSPTHLIKTRGQQVTLRCSSQSGHNTVSWYQQALGQGPQFIFQYYREEENGRGNFPPRFSGLQFPNYSSELNVNALELDDSALYLCASSLDSNYGYTFGSGTRLTVV.

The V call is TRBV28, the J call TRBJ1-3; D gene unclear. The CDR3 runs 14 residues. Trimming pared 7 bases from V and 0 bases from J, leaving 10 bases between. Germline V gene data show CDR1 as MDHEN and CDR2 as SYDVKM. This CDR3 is CASIPQLSGNTIYF. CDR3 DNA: TGTGCCAGCATCCCACAGCTCTCTGGAAACACCATATATTTT.

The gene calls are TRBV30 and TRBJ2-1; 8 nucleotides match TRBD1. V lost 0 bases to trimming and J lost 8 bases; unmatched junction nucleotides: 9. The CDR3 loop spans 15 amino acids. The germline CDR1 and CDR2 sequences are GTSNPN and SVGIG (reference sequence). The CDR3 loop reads CAWSVPGGFNDEQFF. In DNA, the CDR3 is TGTGCCTGGAGTGTACCAGGGGGCTTTAACGATGAGCAGTTCTTC.

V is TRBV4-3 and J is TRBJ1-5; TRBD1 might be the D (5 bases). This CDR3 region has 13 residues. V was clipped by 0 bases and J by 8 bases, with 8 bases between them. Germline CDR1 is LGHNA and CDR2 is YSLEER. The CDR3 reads CASSQEWGEPQHF. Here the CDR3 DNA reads TGCGCCAGCAGCCAAGAATGGGGGGAGCCCCAGCATTTT.

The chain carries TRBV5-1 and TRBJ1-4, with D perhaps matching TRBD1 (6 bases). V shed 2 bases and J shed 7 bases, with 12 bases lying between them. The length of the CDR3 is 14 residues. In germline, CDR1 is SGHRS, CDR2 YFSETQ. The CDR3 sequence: CASSLQGYSEKLFF. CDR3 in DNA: TGCGCCAGCAGCTTACAGGGATATAGTGAAAAACTGTTTTTT.